Sequencing of this TCR beta chain was carried out in a study of blood T cell repertoires in COVID-19. Participants spanned ages about 18 to 90 years and resided in 24 US areas. Method: immunoSEQ multiplex PCR; TCRdb's copy keeps in-frame clones and lacks some. The table records about 250,000 clones, about 90% of them present only once. The V gene end was trimmed by 1 base and the J gene end by 9 bases; junction bases not matched to a gene: 10. This CDR3 has 16 amino acids. CDR1 is MGHRA, CDR2 YSYEKL, per germline. The genes are TRBV4-1 and TRBJ2-1; TRBD2 aligns across 9 bases. The clonotype was recovered from a woman under 40 with acute COVID-19. Sample: PBMCs or T cells enriched from blood (not recorded which). CDR3 in amino acids: CASSQGPRGGAVEQFF. For the CDR3, the DNA is TGCGCCAGCAGCCAAGGTCCTCGCGGGGGGGCCGTTGAGCAGTTCTTC.